This T cell receptor beta chain was profiled in a study of STAT3 mutations in large granular lymphocyte leukemia. Only a few counts were recorded for this clone. Its target is unknown. The CDR3 spans 13 residues. The V gene end was trimmed by 9 bases and the J gene end by 5 bases; junction bases not matched to a gene: 6. Looked up from germline, CDR1 is SGHDT and CDR2 is YYEEEE. Findings of the study overall: Clonal expansion was inferred from samples taken at other timepoints. At least one immunodominant TCR beta clonotype appeared in every T-cell large granular lymphocyte leukemia patient.

TCRdb's table, derived via immunoSEQ multiplex PCR, lists solely in-frame clones and lacks some. The repertoire holds around 3,000 clones, with more than 60% as singletons. This clonotype originated in a man in his 60s with T-cell large granular lymphocyte leukemia. Some clones in this sample may be carry-over from other donors' samples. V usage is TRBV5-6 and J usage is TRBJ2-3; 10 bases are shared with TRBD1. Sequenced material: peripheral blood mononuclear cells. The CDR3 coding sequence is TGTGCCACCAGGACAGGGGGAGAAGATACGCAGTATTTT. Residues: CATRTGGEDTQYF.